This TCR beta chain was sequenced in a study of T cell repertoires in cytomegalovirus infection. TCRdb redid the calling of the reads with MiXCR, one entry per CDR3 protein. The data hold a few hundred thousand distinct CDR3 sequences, with 8% to 10% observed a single time. This clonotype was counted a few times. The CDR3 is made up of 15 amino acids. Germline CDR1 and CDR2: SGHNT and YENEEA. The ends lost 5 bases at V and 7 bases at J; junction bases unmatched: 10. The sample comprised PBMCs. The receptor comes from a human donor in good health (CMV status not recorded). Some clones in this sample may be carry-over from other donors' samples. The gene calls are TRBV11-3 and TRBJ2-1; 8 bases align to TRBD2. The CDR3 coding sequence is TGTGCCAGCAGCACCGGGACTAGGGGTTTGAATGAGCAGTTCTTC. Its translation is CASSTGTRGLNEQFF.